A selection of T cell receptor beta chains follows, all from one sample in a study of CD8 T cells in Susac syndrome. TCRdb redid the calling of the immunoSEQ multiplex PCR reads with MiXCR, one entry per CDR3 protein. The sample shows a few hundred thousand distinct CDR3 sequences, 75% to 85% of them seen only once. The specimen sequenced was CD8+ T cells from PBMCs. The receptors stem from a human donor with multiple sclerosis. Both conserved end residues are part of each CDR3. D genes are given only for firm matches. Size values are once, few and many counts, or a class for expanded clones, and some rows have none.

abundance: .
d_gene: .
j_gene: TRBJ1-2
v_gene: TRBV5-8
CDR3aa: CASSRRRTDYGYTF
CDR3nt: TGTGCCAGCAGCCGCCGGCGCACTGACTATGGCTACACCTTC

abundance: .
d_gene: .
j_gene: TRBJ2-5
v_gene: TRBV29-1
CDR3aa: CSVGRATQETQYF
CDR3nt: TGCAGCGTTGGGAGGGCAACACAAGAGACCCAGTACTTC

abundance: once
d_gene: .
j_gene: TRBJ2-3
v_gene: TRBV27
CDR3aa: CASSLDRSIDTQYF
CDR3nt: TGTGCCAGCAGTCTGGACCGTAGCATAGATACGCAGTATTTT

abundance: .
d_gene: TRBD2
j_gene: TRBJ2-3
v_gene: TRBV5-4
CDR3aa: CASSPTSGNTDTQYF
CDR3nt: TGTGCCAGCAGCCCTACTAGCGGGAACACAGATACGCAGTATTTT

abundance: .
d_gene: .
j_gene: TRBJ2-1
v_gene: TRBV6-1
CDR3aa: CASSEGVGSGTRSYNEQFF
CDR3nt: TGTGCCAGCAGTGAGGGGGTAGGCAGCGGCACGCGCTCCTACAATGAGCAGTTCTTC

abundance: .
d_gene: .
j_gene: TRBJ1-5
v_gene: TRBV28
CDR3aa: CASGAPTYSNQPQHF
CDR3nt: TGTGCCAGCGGGGCCCCGACTTATAGCAATCAGCCCCAGCATTTT

abundance: .
d_gene: TRBD1
j_gene: TRBJ1-1
v_gene: TRBV4-3
CDR3aa: CASSQEQGALNTEAFF
CDR3nt: TGCGCCAGCAGCCAGGAGCAGGGGGCCCTGAACACTGAAGCTTTCTTT

abundance: .
d_gene: TRBD2
j_gene: TRBJ2-5
v_gene: TRBV6-5
CDR3aa: CASSYWASGSGGETQYF
CDR3nt: TGTGCCAGCAGTTACTGGGCTAGCGGGAGTGGAGGAGAGACCCAGTACTTC

abundance: .
d_gene: TRBD1
j_gene: TRBJ2-7
v_gene: TRBV30
CDR3aa: CAWSEGTGDYEQYF
CDR3nt: TGTGCCTGGAGTGAGGGGACAGGGGATTACGAGCAGTACTTC

abundance: few
d_gene: .
j_gene: TRBJ2-5
v_gene: TRBV4-1
CDR3aa: CASSQGAGSPSQYF
CDR3nt: TGCGCCAGCAGCCAGGGGGCGGGGAGTCCATCCCAGTACTTC

abundance: .
d_gene: .
j_gene: TRBJ2-7
v_gene: TRBV10-1
CDR3aa: CASSESDSYEQYF
CDR3nt: TGCGCCAGCAGTGAGTCTGACAGCTACGAGCAGTACTTC

abundance: .
d_gene: .
j_gene: TRBJ2-1
v_gene: TRBV29-1
CDR3aa: CSVEQGAYEQFF
CDR3nt: TGCAGCGTTGAACAGGGCGCTTATGAGCAGTTCTTC

abundance: once
d_gene: .
j_gene: TRBJ2-1
v_gene: TRBV19
CDR3aa: CASSNGRVDEQFF
CDR3nt: TGTGCCAGTAGTAACGGCAGGGTGGATGAGCAGTTCTTC

abundance: few
d_gene: .
j_gene: TRBJ2-1
v_gene: TRBV6-1
CDR3aa: CASSRGTSSYNEQFF
CDR3nt: TGTGCCAGCAGCCGCGGAACAAGCTCCTACAATGAGCAGTTCTTC

abundance: few
d_gene: TRBD2
j_gene: TRBJ2-1
v_gene: TRBV19
CDR3aa: CASRQLAGGYNEQFF
CDR3nt: TGTGCCAGTAGGCAGCTAGCGGGAGGGTACAATGAGCAGTTCTTC

abundance: .
d_gene: .
j_gene: TRBJ1-2
v_gene: TRBV19
CDR3aa: CASSIQGQFYGYTF
CDR3nt: TGTGCCAGTAGTATTCAAGGACAGTTCTATGGCTACACCTTC

abundance: .
d_gene: .
j_gene: TRBJ2-2
v_gene: TRBV7-9
CDR3aa: CANGGRNTGELFF
CDR3nt: TGTGCGAACGGAGGGAGGAACACCGGGGAGCTGTTTTTT

abundance: .
d_gene: .
j_gene: TRBJ2-7
v_gene: TRBV7-9
CDR3aa: CASSLGQSSYEQYF
CDR3nt: TGTGCCAGCAGCCTAGGACAGAGCTCCTACGAGCAGTACTTC

abundance: .
d_gene: .
j_gene: TRBJ1-1
v_gene: TRBV9
CDR3aa: CASSAVYNMNTEAFF
CDR3nt: TGTGCCAGCAGCGCCGTGTACAACATGAACACTGAAGCTTTCTTT

abundance: .
d_gene: .
j_gene: TRBJ2-5
v_gene: TRBV18
CDR3aa: CASSPLDSYQETQYF
CDR3nt: TGTGCCAGCTCACCCCTCGATTCGTACCAAGAGACCCAGTACTTC

abundance: .
d_gene: TRBD1
j_gene: TRBJ1-2
v_gene: TRBV24-1
CDR3aa: CATSDHTPDREVHGYTF
CDR3nt: TGTGCCACCAGTGACCACACCCCTGACAGGGAAGTACATGGCTACACCTTC

abundance: .
d_gene: .
j_gene: TRBJ2-1
v_gene: TRBV27
CDR3aa: CASSYDRYNEQFF
CDR3nt: TGTGCCAGCAGTTACGACAGGTACAATGAGCAGTTCTTC

abundance: .
d_gene: .
j_gene: TRBJ2-3
v_gene: TRBV27
CDR3aa: CASSDPREDTQYF
CDR3nt: TGTGCCAGCAGTGACCCGAGGGAAGATACGCAGTATTTT

abundance: .
d_gene: .
j_gene: TRBJ1-1
v_gene: TRBV4-3
CDR3aa: CASSSSRGNTEAFF
CDR3nt: TGCGCCAGCAGCTCTAGCAGGGGGAACACTGAAGCTTTCTTT

abundance: .
d_gene: .
j_gene: TRBJ1-4
v_gene: TRBV6-5
CDR3aa: CASRGGEDEKLFF
CDR3nt: TGTGCCAGCAGGGGCGGGGAGGATGAAAAACTGTTTTTT

abundance: .
d_gene: .
j_gene: TRBJ2-7
v_gene: TRBV25-1
CDR3aa: CASSRDRADSPYEQYF
CDR3nt: TGTGCCAGCAGTAGAGACCGCGCCGATTCCCCCTACGAGCAGTACTTC

abundance: .
d_gene: .
j_gene: TRBJ1-1
v_gene: TRBV20-1
CDR3aa: CSARLWGAF
CDR3nt: TGCAGTGCTCGTTTATGGGGGGCCTTT

abundance: .
d_gene: .
j_gene: TRBJ1-5
v_gene: TRBV15
CDR3aa: CATSRNSEYNQPQHF
CDR3nt: TGTGCCACCAGCAGAAATTCAGAATACAATCAGCCCCAGCATTTT

abundance: .
d_gene: TRBD1
j_gene: TRBJ1-4
v_gene: TRBV19
CDR3aa: CASGDRSNEKLFF
CDR3nt: TGTGCCAGTGGGGACAGGTCAAATGAAAAACTGTTTTTT

abundance: .
d_gene: TRBD1
j_gene: TRBJ1-2
v_gene: TRBV7-9
CDR3aa: CASSSRDRNGYTF
CDR3nt: TGTGCCAGCAGCTCCCGGGACAGGAATGGCTACACCTTC

abundance: .
d_gene: .
j_gene: TRBJ1-2
v_gene: TRBV27
CDR3aa: CASRVGASGYTF
CDR3nt: TGTGCCAGCAGGGTGGGGGCTTCTGGCTACACCTTC

abundance: .
d_gene: .
j_gene: TRBJ2-7
v_gene: TRBV28
CDR3aa: CASDGRMSYEQYF
CDR3nt: TGTGCCAGCGACGGACGGATGTCCTACGAGCAGTACTTC

abundance: .
d_gene: TRBD2
j_gene: TRBJ2-2
v_gene: TRBV4-3
CDR3aa: CARGVREVYTGELFF
CDR3nt: TGCGCCAGGGGCGTGCGGGAGGTCTACACCGGGGAGCTGTTTTTT

abundance: .
d_gene: TRBD2
j_gene: TRBJ2-1
v_gene: TRBV6-4
CDR3aa: CASSEGTMGLNEQFF
CDR3nt: TGTGCCAGCAGTGAGGGGACTATGGGGTTGAATGAGCAGTTCTTC

abundance: .
d_gene: TRBD2
j_gene: TRBJ2-5
v_gene: TRBV28
CDR3aa: CASSLPWASGSQETQYF
CDR3nt: TGTGCCAGCAGTTTACCCTGGGCTAGCGGAAGCCAAGAGACCCAGTACTTC

abundance: .
d_gene: TRBD2
j_gene: TRBJ2-7
v_gene: TRBV7-3
CDR3aa: CASSSIGTSAEQYF
CDR3nt: TGTGCCAGCAGCTCTATCGGGACTAGTGCTGAGCAGTACTTC

abundance: .
d_gene: TRBD1
j_gene: TRBJ1-2
v_gene: TRBV19
CDR3aa: CASSPRTGGYYGYTF
CDR3nt: TGTGCCAGTAGCCCACGGACAGGAGGTTACTATGGCTACACCTTC

abundance: .
d_gene: .
j_gene: TRBJ1-1
v_gene: TRBV28
CDR3aa: CASSFPRDALPGTEAFF
CDR3nt: TGTGCCAGCAGTTTCCCACGGGACGCCCTCCCCGGCACTGAAGCTTTCTTT

abundance: few
d_gene: TRBD1
j_gene: TRBJ2-5
v_gene: TRBV10-3
CDR3aa: CAIKSGTGIQETQYF
CDR3nt: TGTGCCATCAAGTCCGGGACAGGGATCCAAGAGACCCAGTACTTC

abundance: .
d_gene: TRBD2
j_gene: TRBJ2-7
v_gene: TRBV13
CDR3aa: CASSLRRAGGFDEQYF
CDR3nt: TGTGCCAGCAGCTTACGGCGAGCGGGAGGGTTCGACGAGCAGTACTTC

abundance: .
d_gene: TRBD1
j_gene: TRBJ2-4
v_gene: TRBV7-2
CDR3aa: CASSLDRDPKNIQYF
CDR3nt: TGTGCCAGCAGCCTTGACAGGGACCCCAAAAACATTCAGTACTTC

abundance: .
d_gene: TRBD1
j_gene: TRBJ2-7
v_gene: TRBV19
CDR3aa: CASSTAGTGIYEQYF
CDR3nt: TGTGCCAGTAGTACAGCCGGGACAGGGATCTACGAGCAGTACTTC

abundance: .
d_gene: TRBD1
j_gene: TRBJ1-1
v_gene: TRBV4-3
CDR3aa: CASSPERGRYTEAFF
CDR3nt: TGCGCCAGCAGCCCAGAAAGGGGGCGGTATACTGAAGCTTTCTTT

abundance: .
d_gene: .
j_gene: TRBJ2-3
v_gene: TRBV5-6
CDR3aa: CASSGRGVTDTQYF
CDR3nt: TGTGCCAGCAGCGGCAGGGGAGTCACAGATACGCAGTATTTT

abundance: .
d_gene: .
j_gene: TRBJ1-5
v_gene: TRBV6-2/TRBV6-3
CDR3aa: CASSSIGNAQPQHF
CDR3nt: TGTGCCAGCAGTTCGATTGGGAACGCACAGCCCCAGCATTTT

abundance: .
d_gene: .
j_gene: TRBJ2-1
v_gene: TRBV19
CDR3aa: CASRASEQFF
CDR3nt: TGTGCCAGTAGGGCGAGTGAGCAGTTCTTC

abundance: .
d_gene: .
j_gene: TRBJ1-1
v_gene: TRBV27
CDR3aa: CASRKQTGQLNTEAFF
CDR3nt: TGTGCCAGCAGGAAACAGACCGGACAGCTCAACACTGAAGCTTTCTTT

abundance: .
d_gene: .
j_gene: TRBJ2-3
v_gene: TRBV27
CDR3aa: CASSSPKSTDTQYF
CDR3nt: TGTGCCAGCAGTTCACCCAAGAGCACAGATACGCAGTATTTT

abundance: .
d_gene: TRBD1
j_gene: TRBJ2-7
v_gene: TRBV5-4
CDR3aa: CASSPSDRGVYPTYEQYF
CDR3nt: TGTGCCAGCAGCCCCTCGGACAGGGGCGTTTATCCCACCTACGAGCAGTACTTC

abundance: .
d_gene: .
j_gene: TRBJ2-7
v_gene: TRBV11-1
CDR3aa: CASTHLGQSVYEQYF
CDR3nt: TGTGCCAGCACCCATCTCGGCCAGTCCGTCTACGAGCAGTACTTC

abundance: few
d_gene: .
j_gene: TRBJ2-7
v_gene: TRBV7-3
CDR3aa: CASSTTAVSYEQYF
CDR3nt: TGTGCCAGCAGCACGACAGCGGTCTCCTACGAGCAGTACTTC

abundance: .
d_gene: .
j_gene: TRBJ1-1
v_gene: TRBV9
CDR3aa: CASSVDRRAGENTEAFF
CDR3nt: TGTGCCAGCAGCGTAGATCGTCGGGCAGGAGAGAACACTGAAGCTTTCTTT

abundance: .
d_gene: .
j_gene: TRBJ1-1
v_gene: TRBV5-6
CDR3aa: CASSLVPGMNTEAFF
CDR3nt: TGTGCCAGCAGCTTGGTTCCAGGGATGAACACTGAAGCTTTCTTT

abundance: .
d_gene: .
j_gene: TRBJ2-7
v_gene: TRBV29-1
CDR3aa: CSVEVVAKNSYEQYF
CDR3nt: TGCAGCGTCGAAGTTGTAGCGAAGAACTCCTACGAGCAGTACTTC

abundance: .
d_gene: .
j_gene: TRBJ2-3
v_gene: TRBV7-7
CDR3aa: CASSLDGADTQYF
CDR3nt: TGTGCCAGCAGCTTAGATGGGGCAGATACGCAGTATTTT

abundance: .
d_gene: TRBD2
j_gene: TRBJ2-1
v_gene: TRBV14
CDR3aa: CASSQDYGGRTYNEQFF
CDR3nt: TGTGCCAGCAGCCAAGATTATGGCGGGAGGACCTACAATGAGCAGTTCTTC

abundance: few
d_gene: TRBD1
j_gene: TRBJ1-5
v_gene: TRBV6-5
CDR3aa: CASSCSGQGLNQPQHF
CDR3nt: TGTGCCAGCAGTTGCTCCGGACAGGGCTTAAATCAGCCCCAGCATTTT

abundance: .
d_gene: TRBD1
j_gene: TRBJ2-7
v_gene: TRBV5-6
CDR3aa: CASSPTGGVEQYF
CDR3nt: TGTGCCAGCAGCCCAACAGGGGGTGTCGAGCAGTACTTC

abundance: few
d_gene: TRBD1
j_gene: TRBJ2-7
v_gene: TRBV7-9
CDR3aa: CASSLEFSRGPYEQYF
CDR3nt: TGTGCCAGCAGCTTAGAATTCTCCAGGGGGCCCTACGAGCAGTACTTC